One T cell receptor (beta chain) is described in this entry. This clone was detected only a few times. This clone's antigen is unknown. Base qualities were left out, and no much larger clone turns up one base away. Whole blood was collected in K2EDTA tubes by collaborating institutions according to the institutions' own protocols. For TCRbeta analysis, collaborators shipped samples in one of three forms: frozen whole blood, isolated PBMCs, or DNA extracted from either of those sample types. This specimen comes from a study of blood T cell repertoires in COVID-19 (TCRdb year 2020). About the study as a whole: Collaborator samples came from the United States, Italy and Spain and covered acute and convalescent phases of COVID-19. The prospective study material was composed of cDNA or gDNA derived from T cells, B-cell-depleted T cells, or PBMCs. The dataset comprised deeply sampled blood TCRbeta repertoires from subjects exposed to, actively infected with, or recovered from COVID-19. The repertoires were released in a freely available public database intended as a resource for research on the immune response to SARS-CoV-2. The samples were drawn from two sources: the first 160 participants of the ongoing ImmuneRACE study, and 1,254 subjects contributed by 6 global collaborators. The sample metadata nearly always contained a de-identified subject ID, COVID-19 status, age in years and sex. Where available, HLA class I and class II types were obtained from metadata supplied by the sample provider rather than from assay-based typing. General conclusions and limits of the study: The amount of clinical and demographic metadata varied by source and participant and was provided uncurated.

The CDR3, from cysteine to phenylalanine, totals 16 residues. CDR3 DNA only is kept here, 48 bases in frame from base 1. Trimming takes 0 bases from V and 7 bases from J, and the germline ends sit 20 bases apart. According to the germline V gene, CDR1 reads SGHRS and CDR2 reads YFSETQ. TCRbeta CDR3 regions were amplified from genomic DNA using the immunoSEQ Assay, a bias-controlled multiplex PCR. In the original analysis: Nucleated cell counts per sample were estimated from amplification of reference gene primers within the assay. Sequence reads were collapsed and filtered to measure the absolute abundance of every unique TCRbeta CDR3 rearrangement. For each sample, productive Simpson clonality was calculated as the square root of Simpson's diversity index across productive rearrangements. TCRdb provides this immuneACCESS table in a form limited to in-frame rearrangements. Some clones are lacking; in checked studies, under half of them reflect an unresolved V gene, and why the rest are absent is not known. V, J and clone size are taken as reported in that table, and D and trimming were inferred from the DNA itself. The sample table shows roughly 92,000 clones, and around 87% are seen once. The ten largest clones represent approximately 8% of the sample.

The chain employs TRBV5-1 and TRBJ2-7; TRBD1 is possibly the D segment (5 matching bases). The clonotype originates from a human donor with acute or convalescent COVID-19. The donor label of this sample is uncertain. Sample: peripheral blood. The CDR3 in this case is CASSLEGQGSLGEQYF. The nucleotide sequence is given as TGCGCCAGCAGCTTGGAGGGCCAGGGCTCCCTAGGGGAGCAGTACTTC.